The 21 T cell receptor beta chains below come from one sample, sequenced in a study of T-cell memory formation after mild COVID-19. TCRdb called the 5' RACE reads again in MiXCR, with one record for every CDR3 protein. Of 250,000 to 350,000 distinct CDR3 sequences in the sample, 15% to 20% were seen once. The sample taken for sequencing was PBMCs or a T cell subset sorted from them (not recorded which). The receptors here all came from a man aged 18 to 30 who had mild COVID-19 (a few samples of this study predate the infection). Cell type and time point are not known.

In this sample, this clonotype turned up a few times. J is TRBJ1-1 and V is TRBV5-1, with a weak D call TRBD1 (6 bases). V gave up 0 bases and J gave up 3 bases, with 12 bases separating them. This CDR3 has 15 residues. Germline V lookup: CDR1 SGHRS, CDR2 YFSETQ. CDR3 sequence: CASSLEPGEDTEAFF. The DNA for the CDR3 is TGCGCCAGCAGCTTGGAGCCAGGGGAGGACACTGAAGCTTTCTTT. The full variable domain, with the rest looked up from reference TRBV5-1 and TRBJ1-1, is KAGVTQTPRYLIKTRGQQVTLSCSPISGHRSVSWYQQTPGQGLQFLFEYFSETQRNKGNFPGRFSGRQFSNSRSEMNVSTLELGDSALYLCASSLEPGEDTEAFFGQGTRLTVV.

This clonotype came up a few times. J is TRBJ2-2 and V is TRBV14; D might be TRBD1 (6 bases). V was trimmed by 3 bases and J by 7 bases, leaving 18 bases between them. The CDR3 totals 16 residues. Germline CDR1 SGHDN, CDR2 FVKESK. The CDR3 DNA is TGTGCCAGCAGCCACGAACAGGGCCGGTTGCTCGGGGAGCTGTTTTTT. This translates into CASSHEQGRLLGELFF. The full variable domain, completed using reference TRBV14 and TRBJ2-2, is EAGVTQFPSHSVIEKGQTVTLRCDPISGHDNLYWYRRVMGKEIKFLLHFVKESKQDESGMPNNRFLAERTGGTYSTLKVQPAELEDSGVYFCASSHEQGRLLGELFFGEGSRLTVL.

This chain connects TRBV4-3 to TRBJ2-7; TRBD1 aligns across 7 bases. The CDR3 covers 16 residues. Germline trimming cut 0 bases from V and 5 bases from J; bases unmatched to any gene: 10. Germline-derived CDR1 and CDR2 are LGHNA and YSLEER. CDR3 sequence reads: CASSQDGRGPGDEQYF. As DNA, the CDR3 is TGCGCCAGCAGCCAAGATGGTAGGGGGCCAGGCGACGAGCAGTACTTC.

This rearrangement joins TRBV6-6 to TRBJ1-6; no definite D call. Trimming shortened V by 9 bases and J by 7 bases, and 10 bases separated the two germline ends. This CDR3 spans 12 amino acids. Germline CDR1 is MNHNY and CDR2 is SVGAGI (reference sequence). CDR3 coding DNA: TGTGCCAGTAATACGGGGAATTCACCCCTCCACTTT. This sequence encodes CASNTGNSPLHF.

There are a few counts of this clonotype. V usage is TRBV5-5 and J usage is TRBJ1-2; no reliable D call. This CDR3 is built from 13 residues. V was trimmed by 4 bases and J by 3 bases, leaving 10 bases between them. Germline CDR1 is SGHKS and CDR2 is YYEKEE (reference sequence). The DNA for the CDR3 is TGTGCCAGCAGCGAGGAATTGGACTATGGCTACACCTTC. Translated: CASSEELDYGYTF.

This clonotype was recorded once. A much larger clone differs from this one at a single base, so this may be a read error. The CDR3 here is CATSYRRETQYF. In DNA form, the CDR3 reads TGTGCCACCTCTTACAGACGAGAGACCCAGTACTTC. V gene TRBV7-3 combines with J gene TRBJ2-5, with D uncertain. The CDR3 covers 12 residues. V was shortened by 10 bases and J by 4 bases, with 13 bases between the two germline ends. Germline loops: CDR1 SGHTA, CDR2 FQGTGA.

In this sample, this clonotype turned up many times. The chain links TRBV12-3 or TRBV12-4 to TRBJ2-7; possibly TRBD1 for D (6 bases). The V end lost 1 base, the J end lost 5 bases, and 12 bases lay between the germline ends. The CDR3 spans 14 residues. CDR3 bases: TGTGCCAGCAGTTTAGTGTCAGGGGATGACGAGCAGTACTTC. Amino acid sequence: CASSLVSGDDEQYF.

CDR3 DNA: TGTGCCAGCTCACCACCCGACAGGAGTTTCTATGGCTACACCTTC. This gives the protein CASSPPDRSFYGYTF. This chain joins TRBV18 and TRBJ1-2, with D possibly being TRBD1 (6 bases). Trimming pared 0 bases from V and 4 bases from J, leaving 12 bases between. This CDR3 region has 15 residues. CDR1 KGHSH and CDR2 LQKENI come from the germline V gene.

The CDR3 region is CASGGFSYEQYF. The CDR3, as DNA: TGTGCCAGCGGGGGATTCTCCTACGAGCAGTACTTC. The V call is TRBV27, the J call TRBJ2-7; D tentatively reads TRBD1 or TRBD2 (5 bases each). The V and J ends lost 8 bases and 0 bases respectively, with 8 bases between them. Looked up from germline, CDR1 is MNHEY and CDR2 is SMNVEV (reference sequence). The CDR3 covers 12 residues.

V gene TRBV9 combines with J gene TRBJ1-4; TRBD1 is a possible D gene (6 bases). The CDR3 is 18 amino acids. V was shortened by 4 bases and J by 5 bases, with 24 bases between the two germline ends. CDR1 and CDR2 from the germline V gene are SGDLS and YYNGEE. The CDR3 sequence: CASSPNPWTDDLNEKLFF. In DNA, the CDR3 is TGTGCCAGCAGCCCTAACCCCTGGACAGACGACTTGAATGAAAAACTGTTTTTT.

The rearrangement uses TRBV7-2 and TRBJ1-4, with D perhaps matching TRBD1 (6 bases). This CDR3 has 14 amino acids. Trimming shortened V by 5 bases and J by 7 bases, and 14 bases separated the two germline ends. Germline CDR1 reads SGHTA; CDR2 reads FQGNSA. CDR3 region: CASSPGGGVEKLFF. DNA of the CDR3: TGTGCCAGCAGCCCAGGAGGGGGGGTTGAAAAACTGTTTTTT.

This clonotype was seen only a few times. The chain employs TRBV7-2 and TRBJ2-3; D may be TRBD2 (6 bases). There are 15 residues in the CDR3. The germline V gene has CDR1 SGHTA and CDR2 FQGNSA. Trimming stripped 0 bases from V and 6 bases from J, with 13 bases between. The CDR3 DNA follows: TGTGCCAGCAGCTTAGCGGAGGGTAGGCGGGATACGCAGTATTTT. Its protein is CASSLAEGRRDTQYF.

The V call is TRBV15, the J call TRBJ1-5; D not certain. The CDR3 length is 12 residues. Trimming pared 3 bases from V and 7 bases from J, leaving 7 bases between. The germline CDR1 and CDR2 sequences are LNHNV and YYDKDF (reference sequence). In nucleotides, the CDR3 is TGTGCCACCAGCAGTGGATCCCAGCCCCAGCATTTT. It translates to CATSSGSQPQHF. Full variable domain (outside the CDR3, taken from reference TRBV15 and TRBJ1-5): DAMVIQNPRYQVTQFGKPVTLSCSQTLNHNVMYWYQQKSSQAPKLLFHYYDKDFNNEADTPDNFQSRRPNTSFCFLDIRSPGLGDTAMYLCATSSGSQPQHFGDGTRLSIL.

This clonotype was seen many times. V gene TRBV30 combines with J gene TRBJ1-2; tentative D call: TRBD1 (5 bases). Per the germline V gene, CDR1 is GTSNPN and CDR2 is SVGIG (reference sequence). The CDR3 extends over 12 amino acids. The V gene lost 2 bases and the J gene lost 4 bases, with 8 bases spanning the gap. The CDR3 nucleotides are TGTGCCTGGAGTCGGGACGGCTATGGCTACACCTTC. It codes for CAWSRDGYGYTF.

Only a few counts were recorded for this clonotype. DNA for the CDR3: TGTGCCAGCAGCCAAGATCTGACTAGCGGGCGGCAAGAGACCCAGTACTTC. This sequence encodes CASSQDLTSGRQETQYF. This chain connects TRBV4-2 to TRBJ2-5; 10 bases match TRBD2. Losses at the gene ends were 0 bases for V and 2 bases for J; bases not matched to a gene: 6. Germline lookup yields CDR1 LGHNA and CDR2 YNFKEQ. The CDR3 loop spans 17 amino acids.

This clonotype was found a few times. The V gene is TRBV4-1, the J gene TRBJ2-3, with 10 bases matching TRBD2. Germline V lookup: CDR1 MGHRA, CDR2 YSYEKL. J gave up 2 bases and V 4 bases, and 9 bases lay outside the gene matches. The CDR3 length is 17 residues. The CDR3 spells CASSPRLAGVITDTQYF. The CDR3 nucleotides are TGCGCCAGCAGCCCGCGTCTAGCGGGGGTTATCACAGATACGCAGTATTTT.

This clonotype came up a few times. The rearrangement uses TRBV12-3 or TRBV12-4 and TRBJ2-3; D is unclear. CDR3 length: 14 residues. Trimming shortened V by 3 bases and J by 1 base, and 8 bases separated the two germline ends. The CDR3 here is CASSLVLGTDTQYF. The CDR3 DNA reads TGTGCCAGCAGTTTGGTCCTGGGCACAGATACGCAGTATTTT.

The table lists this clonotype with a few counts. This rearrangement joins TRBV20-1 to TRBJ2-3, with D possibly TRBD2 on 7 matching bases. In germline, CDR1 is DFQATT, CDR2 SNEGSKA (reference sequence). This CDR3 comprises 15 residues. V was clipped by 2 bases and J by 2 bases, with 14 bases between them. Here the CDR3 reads CSARFSGGNTDTQYF. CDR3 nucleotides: TGCAGTGCTAGATTTTCGGGGGGCAACACAGATACGCAGTATTTT.

CDR3 DNA: TGTGCCAGCAGTACAGGGTTCACTGAAGCTTTCTTT. Translated, it gives CASSTGFTEAFF. The chain employs TRBV2 and TRBJ1-1; a possible D gene is TRBD1 (6 bases). There are 12 residues in the CDR3. V lost 5 bases to trimming and J lost 4 bases, with 8 bases between them. Germline CDR1 reads SNHLY; CDR2 reads FYNNEI.

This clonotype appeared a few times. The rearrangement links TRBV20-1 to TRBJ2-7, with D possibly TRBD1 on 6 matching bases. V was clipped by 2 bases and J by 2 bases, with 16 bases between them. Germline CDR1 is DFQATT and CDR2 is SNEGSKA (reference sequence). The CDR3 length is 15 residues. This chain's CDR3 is CSARYRTAPPYEQYF. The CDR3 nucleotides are TGCAGTGCTAGATATCGGACAGCTCCACCCTACGAGCAGTACTTC.

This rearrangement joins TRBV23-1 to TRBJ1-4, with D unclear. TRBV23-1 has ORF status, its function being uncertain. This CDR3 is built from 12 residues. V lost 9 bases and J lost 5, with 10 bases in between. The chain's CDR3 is CASDLGNEKLFF. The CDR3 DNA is TGCGCCAGTGACCTAGGGAATGAAAAACTGTTTTTT.